A selection of T cell receptor beta chains follows, all from one sample in a study of shared clonotypes between healthy human individuals. Profiled with immunoSEQ multiplex PCR; TCRdb holds only in-frame clones, not every one. The sample includes more than 2 million clones, approximately 94% of them seen just once. The specimen sequenced was naive CD4+ T cells sorted from blood. These receptors all come from a man younger than 35 in good health. The CDR3 runs from the conserved cysteine through the conserved F or W. D genes are given only for firm matches. Size is stated for part of the rows, as once, few or many counts, or as a class when the clone is expanded.

cdr3_aa cdr3_nt clone_size j_call d_call v_call
CAWSGSGRGYNEQFF TGTGCCTGGAGTGGGTCGGGGAGGGGCTACAATGAGCAGTTCTTC . TRBJ2-1 TRBD2 TRBV30
CASSLQPGQGLDTQYF TGCGCCAGCAGCCTCCAACCGGGACAGGGACTAGATACGCAGTATTTT . TRBJ2-3 TRBD1 TRBV4-1
CASSLGGDRGAFF TGCGCCAGCAGCCTCGGCGGGGACAGGGGAGCTTTCTTT . TRBJ1-1 TRBD1 TRBV5-1
CASSSSGAGNTEAFF . . TRBJ1-1 . TRBV28
CSARTSDIRNTEAFF TGCAGCGCCCGGACATCGGATATACGGAACACTGAAGCTTTCTTT . TRBJ1-1 . TRBV29-1
CAWSYLLAKNIQYF TGTGCCTGGAGTTACCTGCTAGCCAAAAACATTCAGTACTTC . TRBJ2-4 . TRBV30
CASSAGTGDFTGELFF TGCGCCAGCAGTGCCGGGACAGGGGATTTCACCGGGGAGCTGTTTTTT . TRBJ2-2 TRBD1 TRBV10-1
CASRGWETQYF TGTGCCAGCCGAGGTTGGGAGACCCAGTACTTC once TRBJ2-5 . TRBV2
CASSQGQQGRNEQYF TGTGCCAGCAGTCAAGGCCAGCAGGGTAGGAACGAGCAGTACTTC once TRBJ2-7 . TRBV7-9
CASSWQGVNYEQYF TGTGCCAGCAGCTGGCAGGGGGTGAACTACGAGCAGTACTTC once TRBJ2-7 TRBD1 TRBV7-2
CACYMMNTEAFF TGTGCCTGCTACATGATGAACACTGAAGCTTTCTTT . TRBJ1-1 . TRBV30
CASSSTQGGSPLHF TGTGCCAGCAGCTCAACACAGGGCGGATCACCCCTCCACTTT . TRBJ1-6 . TRBV7-9
CASGDLVLTF TGTGCCAGCGGCGATCTCGTCCTGACTTTC . TRBJ2-6 . TRBV6-5
CAITAVYNSPLHF TGTGCCATCACGGCAGTATATAATTCACCCCTCCACTTT . TRBJ1-6 . TRBV10-3
CASSLIPGTGETEAFF TGCGCCAGCAGCTTGATTCCCGGGACAGGGGAAACTGAAGCTTTCTTT . TRBJ1-1 TRBD1 TRBV5-1
CASSPGTSGGLETQYF TGCGCCAGCAGTCCGGGGACTAGCGGGGGGTTAGAGACCCAGTACTTC . TRBJ2-5 TRBD2 TRBV10-1
CASSLVGGLAYEQYF TGTGCCAGCAGCTTAGTAGGCGGACTAGCCTACGAGCAGTACTTC . TRBJ2-7 TRBD2 TRBV7-2
CASSPTVLRTGYEQYF TGTGCCAGCTCACCGACAGTTCTCCGAACCGGGTACGAGCAGTACTTC . TRBJ2-7 . TRBV18
CSASSETQYF TGCAGTGCTAGCAGCGAGACCCAGTACTTC . TRBJ2-5 . TRBV20-1
CASSVAQRNYNEQFF TGTGCCAGCAGCGTAGCCCAGCGGAACTACAATGAGCAGTTCTTC . TRBJ2-1 . TRBV9
CASSYGTTVYEQYF TGTGCCAGCAGTTACGGCACCACGGTTTACGAGCAGTACTTC . TRBJ2-7 . TRBV6-5
CASSPKAWTDTQYF TGTGCCAGCTCACCAAAGGCTTGGACAGATACGCAGTATTTT . TRBJ2-3 . TRBV18
CAWKAEPGAFSYNSPLHF TGTGCCTGGAAAGCGGAGCCAGGGGCTTTTTCCTATAATTCACCCCTCCACTTT . TRBJ1-6 . TRBV30
CASSRTLQIYEQYF TGTGCCAGCAGCCGGACTCTTCAGATCTACGAGCAGTACTTC . TRBJ2-7 . TRBV6-5
CASNDRGSGNTIYF TGTGCCAGCAACGACAGGGGCTCTGGAAACACCATATATTTT . TRBJ1-3 TRBD1 TRBV28
CASSYSGTGTYEQYF TGTGCCAGCAGTTACTCCGGGACAGGGACATACGAGCAGTACTTC . TRBJ2-7 TRBD1 TRBV6-5
CASSLASSAQYF TGTGCCAGCAGCTTGGCCTCTTCGGCCCAGTACTTC once TRBJ2-5 . TRBV5-6
CASGLGTGYGYTF TGTGCTAGTGGTTTGGGGACAGGGTATGGCTACACCTTC once TRBJ1-2 TRBD1 TRBV12-5
CAWSPRATDTQYF TGTGCCTGGAGCCCGAGGGCTACAGATACGCAGTATTTT once TRBJ2-3 . TRBV30
CSGAHQETQYF TGCAGCGGGGCCCACCAAGAGACCCAGTACTTC . TRBJ2-5 . TRBV29-1
CASTLLLGAPLHF TGTGCCAGCACCTTACTCCTAGGGGCACCCCTCCACTTT . TRBJ1-6 . TRBV6-5
CALPDRGFLGANVLTF TGTGCCCTCCCGGACAGGGGTTTCCTTGGGGCCAACGTCCTGACTTTC once TRBJ2-6 TRBD1 TRBV7-2
CASRPGGVKYNEQFF TGCGCCAGCAGACCCGGGGGGGTAAAATACAATGAGCAGTTCTTC . TRBJ2-1 TRBD2 TRBV5-1
CASSQAGQGSYGYTF TGTGCCAGCAGCCAAGCGGGACAGGGGAGCTATGGCTACACCTTC . TRBJ1-2 TRBD1 TRBV4-2
CASTTRDRPSGANVLTF TGTGCCAGCACCACAAGGGACAGGCCCTCTGGGGCCAACGTCCTGACTTTC . TRBJ2-6 TRBD1 TRBV9
CASLGGLQSPLHF TGTGCCAGCTTAGGGGGACTTCAGTCACCCCTCCACTTT . TRBJ1-6 . TRBV18
CASSPRGVEQETQYF TGTGCCAGCAGCCCTAGGGGGGTTGAGCAAGAGACCCAGTACTTC . TRBJ2-5 . TRBV7-9
CAWSLGGQGGYTF TGTGCCTGGAGTCTTGGCGGCCAGGGAGGCTACACCTTC . TRBJ1-2 . TRBV30
CASSPQGNQPQHF TGTGCCAGCTCACCGCAGGGGAATCAGCCCCAGCATTTT . TRBJ1-5 . TRBV18
CASSDESWGLYYGYTF TGTGCCAGCAGCGACGAATCTTGGGGGCTATACTATGGCTACACCTTC . TRBJ1-2 . TRBV7-9
CASSQTTSGPPQYF TGTGCCAGCAGTCAAACGACTAGCGGACCCCCCCAGTACTTC . TRBJ2-5 TRBD2 TRBV5-4
CASSFRGLQETQYF TGTGCCAGCAGTTTCAGGGGACTTCAAGAGACCCAGTACTTC . TRBJ2-5 . TRBV28
CAITTGQSNTEAFF TGTGCCATCACCACGGGACAGTCGAACACTGAAGCTTTCTTT . TRBJ1-1 TRBD1 TRBV10-3
CASSLGTANTEAFF TGTGCCAGCAGCCTAGGGACAGCGAACACTGAAGCTTTCTTT few TRBJ1-1 TRBD1 TRBV9
CASSLGPLGVYEQYF TGTGCCAGCAGCTTAGGGCCCCTGGGAGTCTACGAGCAGTACTTC . TRBJ2-7 . TRBV7-6
CTSSQDRSGRAGTYEQYF TGCACCAGCAGCCAAGACAGGAGCGGGAGGGCCGGGACCTACGAGCAGTACTTC . TRBJ2-7 . TRBV1
CASSLGFGSSYEQYF TGTGCCAGCAGCTTAGGATTCGGCAGCTCCTACGAGCAGTACTTC . TRBJ2-7 . TRBV11-3
CAIRDAGTELRTQYF TGTGCCATCAGAGACGCAGGGACGGAGCTCAGGACCCAGTACTTC . TRBJ2-5 . TRBV10-3
CASTNQGSNQPQHF TGTGCCAGTACCAACCAGGGGAGCAATCAGCCCCAGCATTTT . TRBJ1-5 . TRBV19
CASSEGQDNEQFF TGCGCCAGCAGTGAAGGACAGGACAATGAGCAGTTCTTC . TRBJ2-1 TRBD1 TRBV10-1
CASSSRTGQNYGYTF TGTGCCAGCAGTTCGCGGACAGGGCAAAACTATGGCTACACCTTC . TRBJ1-2 TRBD1 TRBV6-1
CASSFGQGQSEKLFF TGCGCCAGCAGCTTTGGACAGGGTCAAAGTGAAAAACTGTTTTTT . TRBJ1-4 TRBD1 TRBV5-1
CAWGRGEAFF TGTGCCTGGGGGAGGGGTGAAGCTTTCTTT . TRBJ1-1 . TRBV30